The rows below give T cell receptor beta chains drawn from one sample of a study of blood T cell repertoires in COVID-19. Repertoires were generated with immunoSEQ multiplex PCR, while TCRdb's copy carries only in-frame clones and drops some. The sample has around 300,000 clones, more than 75% seen once. Sequenced input: peripheral blood. Receptors originate from a man in his fifties or sixties with active or convalescent COVID-19. CDR3s include the opening cysteine and the closing phenylalanine or tryptophan. Fields, in order: J gene, V gene, clone size, CDR3 protein. Expanded clones get a size class; other rows say once, few or many, or leave the size out.

>TRBJ2-7|TRBV2|.
CASKDAGTGAYEQYF
>TRBJ2-3|TRBV27|.
CASSLYYRGGTQYF
>TRBJ1-5|TRBV14|.
CASSQNRGAPQHF
>TRBJ1-6|TRBV7-2|.
CASSLGSGSLHF
>TRBJ1-5|TRBV30|.
CAWSEKNQPQHF
>TRBJ2-1|TRBV24-1|.
CATSDGGRGINEQFF
>TRBJ2-7|TRBV18|.
CASSPPGLAGDEQYF
>TRBJ1-1|TRBV5-4|.
CASSLKSTGRTEAFF
>TRBJ2-1|TRBV9|.
CASSVWRGGSNEQFF
>TRBJ1-5|TRBV28|.
CASRGTGVVNQPQHF
>TRBJ2-3|TRBV10-1|.
CASSEGLAGRTDTQYF
>TRBJ2-1|TRBV28|.
CASIKGDSAYNEQFF
>TRBJ1-4|TRBV18|.
CASSPVGRMSNEKLFF
>TRBJ1-4|TRBV27|.
CASSFRGILTNEKLFF
>TRBJ1-2|TRBV9|.
CASSASPQGKDGYTF
>TRBJ2-3|TRBV29-1|.
CSVRRAAPDTQYF
>TRBJ2-2|TRBV5-1|.
CASGPSGTRNTGELFF
>TRBJ1-5|TRBV28|.
CASSSPGQDRGGQPQHF
>TRBJ1-1|TRBV29-1|.
CSVGGGLETEAFF
>TRBJ1-1|TRBV10-3|.
CAISAGRTEAFF
>TRBJ2-7|TRBV2|.
CASRMMMPGFSGEQYF
>TRBJ2-3|TRBV7-2|once
CASSPGQGTDTQYF
>TRBJ2-1|TRBV5-6|.
CASSSAGYNEQFF
>TRBJ2-1|TRBV5-5|.
CASSLSGQAYNEQFF
>TRBJ2-5|TRBV2|.
CASSEWTSGETQYF
>TRBJ1-6|TRBV11-2|once
CASSLGLSGENSPLHF
>TRBJ2-3|TRBV5-1|.
CASSYDSDTQYF
>TRBJ2-2|TRBV7-3|once
CASSLTGGANTGELFF
>TRBJ1-3|TRBV2|.
CASLRWGGPGNTIYF
>TRBJ1-1|TRBV6-5|once
CASSHGGPEAFF
>TRBJ2-5|TRBV19|.
CASSILGEETQYF
>TRBJ1-5|TRBV4-1|.
CASSQDIQGAYQPQHF
>TRBJ2-1|TRBV30|.
CAWSTLAGWRSYNEQFF
>TRBJ1-2|TRBV6-2/TRBV6-3|few
CASSPQQGGYTF
>TRBJ1-4|TRBV28|.
CASKAGRNEKLFF
>TRBJ1-2|TRBV4-3|.
CASSQDPGYNYGYTF
>TRBJ1-4|TRBV6-6|.
CASTTNRGTGEKLFF
>TRBJ2-2|TRBV9|.
CASSPGQGSAGELFF
>TRBJ1-5|TRBV4-3|.
CASSQVQGDQPQHF
>TRBJ1-6|TRBV3-1/TRBV3-2|.
CASSQHLRTGYNSPLHF
>TRBJ2-7|TRBV5-3|once
CARSLERGHTYEQYF
>TRBJ2-1|TRBV7-9|.
CASSSPGTEYNEQFF
>TRBJ2-1|TRBV11-3|.
CASSLDYQTGASNEQFF
>TRBJ2-7|TRBV4-1|few
CASSLPGGSYEQYF
>TRBJ2-2|TRBV15|.
CATSRGDNTGELFF
>TRBJ2-5|TRBV7-9|.
CASTRSGTVAETQYF
>TRBJ1-1|TRBV27|.
CASSFNAGIEAFF
>TRBJ2-5|TRBV5-4|.
CASSLGGTGAETQYF
>TRBJ1-2|TRBV5-5|.
CASSFYTGVNGYTF